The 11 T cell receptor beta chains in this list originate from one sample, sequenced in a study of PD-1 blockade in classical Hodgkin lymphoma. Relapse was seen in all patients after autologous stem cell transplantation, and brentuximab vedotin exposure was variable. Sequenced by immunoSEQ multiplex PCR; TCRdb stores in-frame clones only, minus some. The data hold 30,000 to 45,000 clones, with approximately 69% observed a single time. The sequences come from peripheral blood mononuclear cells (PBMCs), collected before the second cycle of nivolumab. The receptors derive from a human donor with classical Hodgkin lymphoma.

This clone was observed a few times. The CDR3 here is CASSVQGGTEAFF. CDR3 bases: TGTGCCAGCAGCGTACAGGGAGGTACTGAAGCTTTCTTT. V is TRBV9 and J is TRBJ1-1, with a tentative D call TRBD1 (5 bases). Germline V gene lookup returns CDR1 SGDLS and CDR2 YYNGEE. The CDR3 sequence is 13 residues long. The V end lost 1 base, the J end lost 5 bases, and 9 bases lay between the germline ends. The whole variable domain, remainder taken from reference TRBV9 and TRBJ1-1, is DSGVTQTPKHLITATGQRVTLRCSPRSGDLSVYWYQQSLDQGLQFLIQYYNGEERAKGNILERFSAQQFPDLHSELNLSSLELGDSALYFCASSVQGGTEAFFGQGTRLTVV.

Here the CDR3 reads CASSSPGHLNTEAFF. Written as DNA, the CDR3 is TGTGCCAGCAGTTCGCCGGGACACCTTAACACTGAAGCTTTCTTT. The chain employs TRBV6-5 and TRBJ1-1; possibly TRBD1 for D (6 bases). CDR3 length: 15 amino acids. V was pared by 4 bases and J by 2 bases, with 14 bases between. In germline, CDR1 is MNHEY, CDR2 SVGAGI.

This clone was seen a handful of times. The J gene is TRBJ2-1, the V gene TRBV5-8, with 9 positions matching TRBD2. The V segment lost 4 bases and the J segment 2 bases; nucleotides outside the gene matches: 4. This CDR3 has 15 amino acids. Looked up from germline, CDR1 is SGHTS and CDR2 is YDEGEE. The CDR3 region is CASSHSGRTYNEQFF. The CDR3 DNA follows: TGTGCCAGCAGCCATAGCGGGAGAACCTACAATGAGCAGTTCTTC.

The CDR3 sequence: CAISGTGGTGELFF. CDR3 DNA: TGTGCCATCAGTGGGACAGGGGGCACCGGGGAGCTGTTTTTT. This rearrangement joins TRBV10-3 to TRBJ2-2; 10 bases line up with TRBD1. This CDR3 has 14 residues. Trimming cost V 4 bases and J 4 bases; bases outside gene matches: 0. Germline V lookup: CDR1 ENHRY, CDR2 SYGVKD.

The DNA of the CDR3 is TGTGCCAGCAGTGACCAGGGGGTCACTGAAGCTTTCTTT. Its protein is CASSDQGVTEAFF. The chain uses TRBV2 and TRBJ1-1; TRBD1 aligns across 7 bases. The CDR3 consists of 13 residues. Unmatched junction bases numbered 2, after V lost 3 bases and J lost 4 bases. CDR1 SNHLY and CDR2 FYNNEI come from the germline V gene.

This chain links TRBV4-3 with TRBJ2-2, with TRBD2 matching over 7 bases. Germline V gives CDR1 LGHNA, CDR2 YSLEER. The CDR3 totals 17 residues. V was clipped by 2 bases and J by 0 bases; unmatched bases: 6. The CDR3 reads CASSQYMGTTNTGELFF. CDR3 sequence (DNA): TGCGCCAGCAGCCAATATATGGGGACTACGAACACCGGGGAGCTGTTTTTT.

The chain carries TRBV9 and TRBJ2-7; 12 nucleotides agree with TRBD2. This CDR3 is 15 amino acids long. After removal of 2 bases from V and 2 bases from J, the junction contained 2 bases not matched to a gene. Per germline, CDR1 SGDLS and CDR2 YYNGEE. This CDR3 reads CASSVGLAGPYEQYF. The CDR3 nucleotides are TGTGCCAGCAGCGTTGGACTAGCGGGGCCCTACGAGCAGTACTTC.

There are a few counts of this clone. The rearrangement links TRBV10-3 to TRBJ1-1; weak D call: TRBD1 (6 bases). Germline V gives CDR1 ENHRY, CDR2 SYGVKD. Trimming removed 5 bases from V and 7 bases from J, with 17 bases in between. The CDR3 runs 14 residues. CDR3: CAISRNREALEAFF. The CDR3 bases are TGTGCCATCAGTCGAAACAGGGAAGCCCTTGAAGCTTTCTTT.

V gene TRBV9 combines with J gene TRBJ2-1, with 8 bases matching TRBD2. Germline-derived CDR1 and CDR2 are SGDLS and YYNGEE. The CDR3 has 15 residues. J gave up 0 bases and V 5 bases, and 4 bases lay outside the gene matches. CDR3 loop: CASSGGGNSYNEQFF. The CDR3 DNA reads TGTGCCAGCAGTGGCGGGGGGAACTCCTACAATGAGCAGTTCTTC.

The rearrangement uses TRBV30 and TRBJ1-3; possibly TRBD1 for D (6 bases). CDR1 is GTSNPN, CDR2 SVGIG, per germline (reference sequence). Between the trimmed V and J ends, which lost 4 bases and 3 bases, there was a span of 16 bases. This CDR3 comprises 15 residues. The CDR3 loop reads CAWNLNLGGGNTIYF. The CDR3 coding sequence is TGTGCCTGGAATCTGAATCTAGGGGGTGGAAACACCATATATTTT.

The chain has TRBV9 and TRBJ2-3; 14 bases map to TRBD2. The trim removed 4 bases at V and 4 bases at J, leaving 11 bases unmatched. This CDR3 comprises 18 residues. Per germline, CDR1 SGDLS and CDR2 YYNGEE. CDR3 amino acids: CASSPPGTSGRGADTQYF. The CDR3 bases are TGTGCCAGCAGCCCTCCCGGGACTAGCGGGAGAGGCGCAGATACGCAGTATTTT.